The 7 T cell receptor beta chains listed next were all sequenced from one sample in a study of blood T cell repertoires in COVID-19. Libraries were prepared by immunoSEQ multiplex PCR; TCRdb keeps only in-frame clonotypes and omits some of them. In the table there are 190,000 or so clones, 75% to 90% of which are singletons. Input material: PBMCs or T cells enriched from blood (not recorded which). These TCRs come from a middle-aged man who had recovered from COVID-19.

Only a few counts were recorded for this clone. The CDR3 region has the DNA TGTGCCAGCAGCGTATATGAGCGGGCAGATACGCAGTATTTT. Protein product: CASSVYERADTQYF. The J gene is TRBJ2-3, the V gene TRBV9, with D possibly TRBD2 on 6 matching bases. CDR3 length equals 14 residues. Deletions cut 1 base from V and 4 bases from J, with 10 bases between. Germline V gene data show CDR1 as SGDLS and CDR2 as YYNGEE. The whole variable domain, filled in from reference TRBV9 and TRBJ2-3, reads DSGVTQTPKHLITATGQRVTLRCSPRSGDLSVYWYQQSLDQGLQFLIQYYNGEERAKGNILERFSAQQFPDLHSELNLSSLELGDSALYFCASSVYERADTQYFGPGTRLTVL.

V gene TRBV27 combines with J gene TRBJ1-2; no firm D call. The V end was cut by 3 bases, the J end by 4 bases, with 12 bases between. This CDR3 is built from 14 residues. Germline CDR1 MNHEY, CDR2 SMNVEV (reference sequence). In DNA, the CDR3 is TGTGCCAGCAGTTTGTCGGGGTTGAGCTATGGCTACACCTTC. Its translation: CASSLSGLSYGYTF.

The chain recombines TRBV6-5 with TRBJ1-2; 8 positions agree with TRBD1. Germline V gene sequence: CDR1 MNHEY, CDR2 SVGAGI. The CDR3 totals 14 residues. J was trimmed by 4 bases and V by 7 bases; bases with no gene match: 8. The CDR3 spells CASILDRGTYGYTF. The CDR3 nucleotides read TGTGCCAGCATCTTAGACAGGGGTACCTATGGCTACACCTTC.

The gene calls are TRBV9 and TRBJ2-7; 12 bases are shared with TRBD1. Germline V gives CDR1 SGDLS, CDR2 YYNGEE. The CDR3 extends over 14 amino acids. Germline trimming cut 2 bases from V and 5 bases from J; bases unmatched to any gene: 2. The CDR3 sequence: CASSVGTGGDEQYF. CDR3 in DNA: TGTGCCAGCAGCGTTGGGACAGGGGGCGACGAGCAGTACTTC.

The genes are TRBV7-3 and TRBJ2-1, with a tentative D call TRBD2 (5 bases). Trimming cost V 2 bases and J 4 bases, with 12 bases left between them. CDR3 length equals 15 residues. In germline, CDR1 is SGHTA, CDR2 FQGTGA. The chain's CDR3 is CASSLGNGEYNEQFF. DNA for the CDR3: TGTGCCAGCAGCTTAGGTAACGGGGAATACAATGAGCAGTTCTTC.

The chain is built from TRBV4-1 and TRBJ1-2, with D tentatively TRBD1 (5 bases). The CDR3 covers 15 residues. Per germline, CDR1 MGHRA and CDR2 YSYEKL. V was cut by 1 base and J by 8 bases, with 17 bases left in between. The CDR3 nucleotides are TGCGCCAGCAGCCAAGGTTACAGGCTCCCAGGAGGCTACACCTTC. This codes for CASSQGYRLPGGYTF.

This chain joins TRBV9 and TRBJ2-2; 12 bases fit TRBD2. Germline CDR1 and CDR2: SGDLS and YYNGEE. V shed 3 bases and J 4 bases; nucleotides not matched to a gene: 19. The CDR3 is 21 amino acids. CDR3 sequence reads: CASSGMPGQGSLAGGTGELFF. The DNA of the CDR3 is TGTGCCAGCAGCGGAATGCCGGGACAGGGATCACTAGCGGGAGGCACCGGGGAGCTGTTTTTT.